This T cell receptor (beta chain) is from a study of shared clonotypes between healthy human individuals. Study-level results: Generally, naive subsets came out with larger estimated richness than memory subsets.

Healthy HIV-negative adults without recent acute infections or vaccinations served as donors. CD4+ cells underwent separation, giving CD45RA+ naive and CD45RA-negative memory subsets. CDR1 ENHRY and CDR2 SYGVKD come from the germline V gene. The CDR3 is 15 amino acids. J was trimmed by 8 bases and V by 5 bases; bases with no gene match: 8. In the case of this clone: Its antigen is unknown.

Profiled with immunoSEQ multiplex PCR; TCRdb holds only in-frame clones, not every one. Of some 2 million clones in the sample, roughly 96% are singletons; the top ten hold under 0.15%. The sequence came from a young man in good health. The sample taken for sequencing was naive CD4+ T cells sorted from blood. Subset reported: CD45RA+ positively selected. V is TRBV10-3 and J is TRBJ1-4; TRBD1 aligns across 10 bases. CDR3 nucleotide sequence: TGTGCCATCAGTAACTCCGGGACAGGGGAAGAAAAACTGTTTTTT. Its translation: CAISNSGTGEEKLFF.